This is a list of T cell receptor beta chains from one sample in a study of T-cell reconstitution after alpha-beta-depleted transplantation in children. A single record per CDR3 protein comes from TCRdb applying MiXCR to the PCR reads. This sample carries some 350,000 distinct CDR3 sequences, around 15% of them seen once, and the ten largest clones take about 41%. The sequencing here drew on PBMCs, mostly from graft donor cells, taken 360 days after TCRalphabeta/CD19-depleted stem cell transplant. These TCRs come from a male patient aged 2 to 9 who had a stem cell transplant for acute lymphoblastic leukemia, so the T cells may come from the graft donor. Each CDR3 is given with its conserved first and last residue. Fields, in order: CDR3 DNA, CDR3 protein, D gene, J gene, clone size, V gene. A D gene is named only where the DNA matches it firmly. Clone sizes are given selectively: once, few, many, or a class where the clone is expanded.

CDR3 DNA: TGTGCCACCAGCAGTCCGGCAGGACAGGGACACACTGAAGCTTTCTTT; CDR3 protein: CATSSPAGQGHTEAFF; D gene: TRBD1; J gene: TRBJ1-1; clone size: few; V gene: TRBV15
CDR3 DNA: TGCGCCAGCAGTGAGTCTGTAGGTGGGGGCGCGAGACAAGAGACCCAGTACTTC; CDR3 protein: CASSESVGGGARQETQYF; D gene: -; J gene: TRBJ2-5; clone size: -; V gene: TRBV10-2
CDR3 DNA: TGCAGCGCCCTGCAGGGGGATACGCAGTATTTT; CDR3 protein: CSALQGDTQYF; D gene: -; J gene: TRBJ2-3; clone size: -; V gene: TRBV29-1
CDR3 DNA: TGTGCCAGCAGTTTTGGGGGCAGGGGATACAATGAGCAGTTCTTC; CDR3 protein: CASSFGGRGYNEQFF; D gene: -; J gene: TRBJ2-1; clone size: -; V gene: TRBV27
CDR3 DNA: TGCGCCAGCAGCCAAGATCGTGGGGCTAGCGGGAGACTAAACGAGCAGTACTTC; CDR3 protein: CASSQDRGASGRLNEQYF; D gene: TRBD2; J gene: TRBJ2-7; clone size: many; V gene: TRBV4-1
CDR3 DNA: TGTGCCAGCAGCCCCGGACTAGCGTACACCGGGGAGCTGTTTTTT; CDR3 protein: CASSPGLAYTGELFF; D gene: TRBD2; J gene: TRBJ2-2; clone size: once; V gene: TRBV11-3
CDR3 DNA: TGCGCCAGCAGCCAAGGGTACTTGGGGACTAGCTTCCAAGAGACCCAGTACTTC; CDR3 protein: CASSQGYLGTSFQETQYF; D gene: TRBD2; J gene: TRBJ2-5; clone size: many; V gene: TRBV4-1
CDR3 DNA: TGTGCCAGCAGTTCGTTAACAGGGGGAGGCGTTGGGGCCAACGTCCTGACTTTC; CDR3 protein: CASSSLTGGGVGANVLTF; D gene: TRBD1; J gene: TRBJ2-6; clone size: -; V gene: TRBV28
CDR3 DNA: TGTGCCAGCAGTGACGGGACGAATGAAAAACTGTTTTTT; CDR3 protein: CASSDGTNEKLFF; D gene: -; J gene: TRBJ1-4; clone size: few; V gene: TRBV2
CDR3 DNA: TGTGCCAGTAGTATGATGAGGGTTCAGAGCAATCAGCCCCAGCATTTT; CDR3 protein: CASSMMRVQSNQPQHF; D gene: -; J gene: TRBJ1-5; clone size: -; V gene: TRBV19
CDR3 DNA: TGCAGTGCTAGACAGGGCACAGATACGCAGTATTTT; CDR3 protein: CSARQGTDTQYF; D gene: -; J gene: TRBJ2-3; clone size: few; V gene: TRBV20-1
CDR3 DNA: TGTGCCAGCAGTTACTCGCCGGGACAGCGAAACACTGAAGCTTTCTTT; CDR3 protein: CASSYSPGQRNTEAFF; D gene: TRBD1; J gene: TRBJ1-1; clone size: many; V gene: TRBV6-2/TRBV6-3
CDR3 DNA: TGTGCCAGCAGTTACCCCCCCCCGGGACTAGCGGGAGGGGAGCTGTTTTTT; CDR3 protein: CASSYPPPGLAGGELFF; D gene: TRBD2; J gene: TRBJ2-2; clone size: -; V gene: TRBV6-5
CDR3 DNA: TGTGCCAGCAGTTTAAGTGGACAGAGGATGAAGACCCAGTACTTC; CDR3 protein: CASSLSGQRMKTQYF; D gene: -; J gene: TRBJ2-5; clone size: -; V gene: TRBV28
CDR3 DNA: TGCGCCAGCAGCCGCGGGGAACAGGGGGTCACAGATACGCAGTATTTT; CDR3 protein: CASSRGEQGVTDTQYF; D gene: TRBD1; J gene: TRBJ2-3; clone size: many; V gene: TRBV4-3
CDR3 DNA: TGCGCCAGCAGTGAGCCCAGGGCGGGAGGAGTGGATACGCAGTATTTT; CDR3 protein: CASSEPRAGGVDTQYF; D gene: TRBD2; J gene: TRBJ2-3; clone size: -; V gene: TRBV10-2
CDR3 DNA: TGTGCCAGCAGCCAAGATCTGAGGGGGATCTACGAGCAGTACTTC; CDR3 protein: CASSQDLRGIYEQYF; D gene: -; J gene: TRBJ2-7; clone size: few; V gene: TRBV4-2
CDR3 DNA: TGTGCCAGCAGCTGGGTGTCAGGGTCTGGCACAGATACGCAGTATTTT; CDR3 protein: CASSWVSGSGTDTQYF; D gene: -; J gene: TRBJ2-3; clone size: -; V gene: TRBV7-2
CDR3 DNA: TGTGCCAGCAGCTTGGGGACTAGCGCCCCCGGGGAGCTGTTTTTT; CDR3 protein: CASSLGTSAPGELFF; D gene: TRBD2; J gene: TRBJ2-2; clone size: -; V gene: TRBV5-6
CDR3 DNA: TGTGCCAGCAGCGTAGCGGGAGGGCCCTACAATGAGCAGTTCTTC; CDR3 protein: CASSVAGGPYNEQFF; D gene: TRBD2; J gene: TRBJ2-1; clone size: -; V gene: TRBV9
CDR3 DNA: TGTGCCAGCAGCTTAAGGGTAATTGGCACAGATACGCAGTATTTT; CDR3 protein: CASSLRVIGTDTQYF; D gene: -; J gene: TRBJ2-3; clone size: many; V gene: TRBV7-8
CDR3 DNA: TGCGCCAGCAGCCAAGAATGGGTTAGAAGCACGAACAATGAGCAGTTCTTC; CDR3 protein: CASSQEWVRSTNNEQFF; D gene: -; J gene: TRBJ2-1; clone size: -; V gene: TRBV4-1
CDR3 DNA: TGCAGTGCTATGGGACAGGGCAATCAGCCCCAGCATTTT; CDR3 protein: CSAMGQGNQPQHF; D gene: TRBD1; J gene: TRBJ1-5; clone size: -; V gene: TRBV20-1
CDR3 DNA: TGTGCCTGGAGTCGGTTGACACGGCCCACTGAAGCTTTCTTT; CDR3 protein: CAWSRLTRPTEAFF; D gene: -; J gene: TRBJ1-1; clone size: -; V gene: TRBV30
CDR3 DNA: TGTGCCTGGAGTCTCCCCGGACTCCCCTACAATGAGCAGTTCTTC; CDR3 protein: CAWSLPGLPYNEQFF; D gene: -; J gene: TRBJ2-1; clone size: -; V gene: TRBV30
CDR3 DNA: TGCGCCAGCAGCCAAGTCGGAGATCTAATGAACACTGAAGCTTTCTTT; CDR3 protein: CASSQVGDLMNTEAFF; D gene: -; J gene: TRBJ1-1; clone size: few; V gene: TRBV4-1
CDR3 DNA: TGCAGTGCTAGTCCGCAGGCACCCTATTTTATTGAGACCCAGTACTTC; CDR3 protein: CSASPQAPYFIETQYF; D gene: -; J gene: TRBJ2-5; clone size: -; V gene: TRBV20-1
CDR3 DNA: TGCAGCGTTGTAGGGGCGGGCGTAAAGGACGAGCAGTACTTC; CDR3 protein: CSVVGAGVKDEQYF; D gene: -; J gene: TRBJ2-7; clone size: many; V gene: TRBV29-1
CDR3 DNA: TGTGCCAGCAGTGAACCCCCTTACGAGCAGTACTTC; CDR3 protein: CASSEPPYEQYF; D gene: -; J gene: TRBJ2-7; clone size: -; V gene: TRBV6-1
CDR3 DNA: TGCGCCAGCAGCTCACAAGGGTCCTATGGCTACACCTTC; CDR3 protein: CASSSQGSYGYTF; D gene: -; J gene: TRBJ1-2; clone size: few; V gene: TRBV5-1
CDR3 DNA: TGTGCCAGCAGCTTAAGAGTGGACAGGGCGGCCGGGGAGCTGTTTTTT; CDR3 protein: CASSLRVDRAAGELFF; D gene: TRBD1; J gene: TRBJ2-2; clone size: once; V gene: TRBV7-9
CDR3 DNA: TGTGCCACCAGTGGAGTAGTGGGACAGCGAGACGAGCAGTACTTC; CDR3 protein: CATSGVVGQRDEQYF; D gene: TRBD1; J gene: TRBJ2-7; clone size: few; V gene: TRBV24-1
CDR3 DNA: TGTGCCAGCAGCCAAGATGGGGCAGCTCCTGTTAGCGGGCAGTACTTC; CDR3 protein: CASSQDGAAPVSGQYF; D gene: -; J gene: TRBJ2-7; clone size: few; V gene: TRBV4-2
CDR3 DNA: TGTGCCACCAGTCAATCGGGGGCCCAAGAGACCCAGTACTTC; CDR3 protein: CATSQSGAQETQYF; D gene: -; J gene: TRBJ2-5; clone size: -; V gene: TRBV24-1
CDR3 DNA: TGTGCCAGCAGTGAGGTCTTAGAGAATACGCAGTATTTT; CDR3 protein: CASSEVLENTQYF; D gene: -; J gene: TRBJ2-3; clone size: few; V gene: TRBV25-1
CDR3 DNA: TGTGCCACCCGGGCGGGGGGCGGTACTGAAGCTTTCTTT; CDR3 protein: CATRAGGGTEAFF; D gene: -; J gene: TRBJ1-1; clone size: few; V gene: TRBV24-1
CDR3 DNA: TGTGCCAGCAGTTACCCGGGACTAGCGGGCGGGAATGAGCAGTTCTTC; CDR3 protein: CASSYPGLAGGNEQFF; D gene: TRBD2; J gene: TRBJ2-1; clone size: -; V gene: TRBV12-3/TRBV12-4
CDR3 DNA: TGTGCCAGCAGCTTACCCGAGCATTGGGAGACCCAGTACTTC; CDR3 protein: CASSLPEHWETQYF; D gene: -; J gene: TRBJ2-5; clone size: -; V gene: TRBV7-2
CDR3 DNA: TGTGCCAGCAGCCATGGACAGGGGCTGAGCTCCTACAATGAGCAGTTCTTC; CDR3 protein: CASSHGQGLSSYNEQFF; D gene: TRBD1; J gene: TRBJ2-1; clone size: once; V gene: TRBV3-1
CDR3 DNA: TGTGCCAGCAGCTTGGTAGCGTCCTTTGAGCAGTTCTTC; CDR3 protein: CASSLVASFEQFF; D gene: -; J gene: TRBJ2-1; clone size: few; V gene: TRBV7-9
CDR3 DNA: TGTGCCAGCAGCTCTCTAAGGACTAGCGTCTACAATGAGCAGTTCTTC; CDR3 protein: CASSSLRTSVYNEQFF; D gene: TRBD2; J gene: TRBJ2-1; clone size: -; V gene: TRBV7-9
CDR3 DNA: TGTGCCAGCAGTTACCCAGGGTACAATGAGCAGTTCTTC; CDR3 protein: CASSYPGYNEQFF; D gene: -; J gene: TRBJ2-1; clone size: many; V gene: TRBV28
CDR3 DNA: TGCAGTGCTAGAGACTTAGCGGGCGGGGACAATGAGCAGTTCTTC; CDR3 protein: CSARDLAGGDNEQFF; D gene: TRBD2; J gene: TRBJ2-1; clone size: -; V gene: TRBV20-1
CDR3 DNA: TGTGCCAGCAGCGAGGGACAGGGATTGATTGGGTATCAGCGCCAGCATTTT; CDR3 protein: CASSEGQGLIGYQRQHF; D gene: TRBD1; J gene: TRBJ1-5; clone size: -; V gene: TRBV28
CDR3 DNA: TGCAGCGCCACAGGTTCGAACACCGGGGAGCTGTTTTTT; CDR3 protein: CSATGSNTGELFF; D gene: -; J gene: TRBJ2-2; clone size: once; V gene: TRBV29-1
CDR3 DNA: TGTGCCAGCAGCTTGTATGAGGCCAAAAACATTCAGTACTTC; CDR3 protein: CASSLYEAKNIQYF; D gene: -; J gene: TRBJ2-4; clone size: few; V gene: TRBV7-2
CDR3 DNA: TGCGCCAGCTCGGATCGAGCGGCGAACACCGGGGAGCTGTTTTTT; CDR3 protein: CASSDRAANTGELFF; D gene: -; J gene: TRBJ2-2; clone size: -; V gene: TRBV5-1
CDR3 DNA: TGTGCCAGCAGTTTAGGCTGGGTAGCGGGAGTTTCTTCCCCAGACACCGGGGAGCTGTTTTTT; CDR3 protein: CASSLGWVAGVSSPDTGELFF; D gene: TRBD2; J gene: TRBJ2-2; clone size: few; V gene: TRBV12-3/TRBV12-4
CDR3 DNA: TGTGCCAGCAGCTTAGCGGGGGTACTAGCGGTTCCGACCCAGTACTTC; CDR3 protein: CASSLAGVLAVPTQYF; D gene: TRBD2; J gene: TRBJ2-5; clone size: -; V gene: TRBV7-8
CDR3 DNA: TGTGCCTCGACGGACAGCTTAAATTCACCCCTCCACTTT; CDR3 protein: CASTDSLNSPLHF; D gene: -; J gene: TRBJ1-6; clone size: -; V gene: TRBV30
CDR3 DNA: TGTGCCAGCAGCTTAGTAATAGGACAGGGTCGATTTAGCTCCTACAATGAGCAGTTCTTC; CDR3 protein: CASSLVIGQGRFSSYNEQFF; D gene: TRBD1; J gene: TRBJ2-1; clone size: -; V gene: TRBV11-2